This T cell receptor beta chain is drawn from a study of Graves' ophthalmopathy and Graves' hyperthyroidism. Study-level findings and limits: Blood shared most expanded thyroid clonotypes above 0.001 frequency.

This clonotype was seen many times. The antigen is not known. Fresh peripheral blood, around 9.3 ml, was the PBMC source. The CDR3 runs 15 residues. Germline V gene sequence: CDR1 MRHNA, CDR2 SNTAGT. V dropped 3 bases and J dropped 0 bases, with 6 bases sitting between them. Amplification of TCR beta CDR3 regions used RNA transcripts. HTBI primers primed a first-round RT-PCR, and a second-round multiplex PCR followed. One entry per CDR3 protein, called by TCRdb with MiXCR from the multiplex PCR reads. The sample yields approximately 380,000 distinct CDR3 sequences, 20% to 25% seen once. Source material: peripheral blood. The J gene is TRBJ2-6, the V gene TRBV6-4; a possible D gene is TRBD2 (5 bases). The TCR was taken from a young woman with stable Graves' hyperthyroidism. The CDR3, as DNA: TGTGCCAGCAGTGAACGGGGCTCTGGGGCCAACGTCCTGACTTTC. Amino acids: CASSERGSGANVLTF.